Below, 29 T cell receptor beta chains from the same sample are listed, as sequenced in a study of sequential checkpoint blockade in melanoma. Only in-frame clones appear in the TCRdb table, and some are missing; sequencing was by immunoSEQ multiplex PCR. The sample yields approximately 34,000 clones, roughly four fifths seen once. Documented treatment: randomized to nivolumab then ipilimumab (arm A) or the reverse (arm B). Sequencing used CD8+ T cells sorted from blood (inferred from file names), obtained from a patient given nivolumab and ipilimumab in sequence. The receptor source for this set is a human donor with melanoma.

The V call is TRBV18, the J call TRBJ2-3; TRBD1 matches at 9 bases. The CDR3 is 16 residues long. Looked up from germline, CDR1 is KGHSH and CDR2 is LQKENI. With V trimmed by 3 bases and J by 4 bases, 8 bases remained unmatched. CDR3 DNA: TGTGCCAGCTCACCCTACGGACAGGGGCCCGCAGATACGCAGTATTTT. It specifies CASSPYGQGPADTQYF.

This sequence joins TRBV5-1 and TRBJ1-2, with D perhaps TRBD1 (6 bases). The germline CDR1 and CDR2 sequences are SGHRS and YFSETQ. Trimming removed 2 bases from V and 8 bases from J, with 16 bases in between. This CDR3 spans 14 amino acids. The CDR3 region is CASSFEQGNSGYTF. CDR3 bases: TGCGCCAGCAGCTTTGAACAGGGTAATTCAGGCTACACCTTC.

The V gene is TRBV10-3, the J gene TRBJ2-5; 13 bases match TRBD2. Germline trimming cut 3 bases from V and 5 bases from J; bases unmatched to any gene: 15. Per germline, CDR1 ENHRY and CDR2 SYGVKD. The CDR3 contains 19 residues. The CDR3 coding sequence is TGTGCCATCAGTGATACCCAAATTAAGACTAGCGGGGGGTTGGAGACCCAGTACTTC. It codes for CAISDTQIKTSGGLETQYF.

The chain links TRBV27 to TRBJ2-3; 12 nucleotides match TRBD2. Looked up from germline, CDR1 is MNHEY and CDR2 is SMNVEV (reference sequence). J was trimmed by 1 base and V by 2 bases; bases with no gene match: 7. This CDR3 is 18 amino acids long. The DNA for the CDR3 is TGTGCCAGCAGTTTACTTGGACTAGCGGGGTTTGGCACAGATACGCAGTATTTT. Protein: CASSLLGLAGFGTDTQYF.

V and J are TRBV5-1 and TRBJ1-1, with D possibly matching TRBD1 (5 bases). The CDR3 has 14 residues. CDR1 is SGHRS and CDR2 is YFSETQ in the germline V gene. Trimming pared 5 bases from V and 5 bases from J, leaving 16 bases between. The CDR3 loop is CASRSGVEGTEAFF. CDR3 bases: TGCGCCAGCAGGTCGGGAGTAGAGGGGACTGAAGCTTTCTTT. Combining the CDR3 with reference TRBV5-1 and TRBJ1-1 gives the whole variable domain KAGVTQTPRYLIKTRGQQVTLSCSPISGHRSVSWYQQTPGQGLQFLFEYFSETQRNKGNFPGRFSGRQFSNSRSEMNVSTLELGDSALYLCASRSGVEGTEAFFGQGTRLTVV.

In this sample, this clone turned up a few times. This chain uses TRBV27 with TRBJ1-1; weak D call: TRBD1 (5 bases). The V end was cut by 5 bases, the J end by 0 bases, with 10 bases between. The CDR3 totals 14 residues. CDR1 and CDR2 (germline): MNHEY, SMNVEV (reference sequence). In DNA, the CDR3 is TGTGCCAGCAGTGCGGGGACGGTGAACACTGAAGCTTTCTTT. Translating gives CASSAGTVNTEAFF.

This chain joins TRBV19 and TRBJ1-6; TRBD1 aligns across 7 bases. V lost 6 bases and J lost 8; bases outside the gene matches: 10. CDR1 is LNHDA, CDR2 SQIVND, per germline (reference sequence). The CDR3 extends over 15 amino acids. The CDR3 reads CASRSTGVGDSPLHF. CDR3 DNA sequence: TGTGCCAGTAGAAGCACAGGGGTGGGGGATTCACCCCTCCACTTT.

V and J are TRBV27 and TRBJ2-3; D gene uncertain. This CDR3 is built from 15 residues. V was shortened by 5 bases and J by 3 bases, with 15 bases between the two germline ends. Germline-derived CDR1 and CDR2 are MNHEY and SMNVEV (reference sequence). The CDR3 DNA is TGTGCCAGCAGTCTGTACTCCCAACCGACAGATACGCAGTATTTT. Protein product: CASSLYSQPTDTQYF.

The V call is TRBV4-2, the J call TRBJ1-1; 11 positions match TRBD1. The CDR3 runs 16 residues. Germline V gives CDR1 LGHNA, CDR2 YNFKEQ. J gave up 4 bases and V 7 bases, and 11 bases lay outside the gene matches. The CDR3 DNA reads TGTGCCAGCACCGAAACGGGGGGGACAGGGGGCACTGAAGCTTTCTTT. Its translation: CASTETGGTGGTEAFF.

The chain joins TRBV2 to TRBJ1-2; D is perhaps TRBD1 (5 bases). The CDR3 extends over 14 amino acids. The ends were cut back, 8 bases at V and 2 bases at J, with 15 bases in the middle. Germline assignment: CDR1 SNHLY and CDR2 FYNNEI. CDR3: CASVDSPGNYGYTF. CDR3 DNA sequence: TGTGCCAGCGTCGATTCTCCAGGGAACTATGGCTACACCTTC.

The chain couples TRBV5-4 to TRBJ2-1; 7 bases line up with TRBD2. The V gene end was trimmed by 1 base and the J gene end by 5 bases; junction bases not matched to a gene: 3. The length of the CDR3 is 14 residues. Germline values: CDR1 SGHNT, CDR2 YYREEE (reference sequence). The chain's CDR3 is CASSLREADNEQFF. The CDR3 nucleotides are TGTGCCAGCAGCTTGCGGGAGGCGGACAATGAGCAGTTCTTC.

This rearrangement joins TRBV6-1 to TRBJ2-2, with no clear D. Trimming took 3 bases from V and 6 from J, leaving 8 bases between them. This CDR3 region has 13 residues. CDR1 and CDR2 from the germline V gene are MNHNS and SASEGT. In DNA, the CDR3 is TGTGCCAGCAGTGACCAGGAACCCGGGGAGCTGTTTTTT. As protein: CASSDQEPGELFF.

This rearrangement joins TRBV10-2 to TRBJ2-7; 7 nucleotides agree with TRBD2. The CDR3 extends over 13 amino acids. Germline lookup yields CDR1 WSHSY and CDR2 SAAADI. The junction had 6 bases not matched to a gene; V was cut back by 8 bases and J by 2 bases. In nucleotides, the CDR3 is TGCGCCAGCTCTCCTAGCGGCACCTACGAGCAGTACTTC. Residues: CASSPSGTYEQYF.

The chain couples TRBV27 to TRBJ1-1; D may be TRBD1 (5 bases). Per germline, CDR1 MNHEY and CDR2 SMNVEV (reference sequence). Trimming took off 5 bases at V and 0 bases at J, with 7 bases between the two ends. The CDR3 totals 13 residues. CDR3 protein: CASSTGMNTEAFF. The DNA for the CDR3 is TGTGCCAGCAGTACAGGTATGAACACTGAAGCTTTCTTT.

DNA for the CDR3: TGTGCCAGCTCACAAGGACAGTTCTACGAGCAGTACTTC. Translation: CASSQGQFYEQYF. The chain joins TRBV27 to TRBJ2-7; D is perhaps TRBD1 (6 bases). Deletions cut 8 bases from V and 3 bases from J, with 14 bases between. This CDR3 spans 13 amino acids. The germline CDR1 and CDR2 sequences are MNHEY and SMNVEV (reference sequence).

This clone is medium-sized. The chain employs TRBV4-1 and TRBJ2-7; no clear D. The ends were cut back, 4 bases at V and 0 bases at J, with 7 bases in the middle. Looked up from germline, CDR1 is MGHRA and CDR2 is YSYEKL. This CDR3 is built from 13 residues. This CDR3 is CASSLDHSYEQYF. The CDR3, as DNA: TGCGCCAGCAGCCTAGATCACTCCTACGAGCAGTACTTC.

This clone was seen only a few times. This chain links TRBV27 with TRBJ2-5; 7 bases fit TRBD1. V lost 1 base to trimming and J lost 2 bases; unmatched junction nucleotides: 1. Looked up from germline, CDR1 is MNHEY and CDR2 is SMNVEV (reference sequence). CDR3 length: 14 amino acids. For the CDR3, the DNA is TGTGCCAGCAGTTTATTGGGACAGCAAGAGACCCAGTACTTC. The encoded protein is CASSLLGQQETQYF.

This CDR3 is CASSRGVGTEAFF. The CDR3 nucleotides read TGTGCCAGTAGTCGGGGGGTTGGCACTGAAGCTTTCTTT. The chain links TRBV19 to TRBJ1-1; D may be TRBD1 (5 bases). The CDR3 has 13 amino acids. Germline loops: CDR1 LNHDA, CDR2 SQIVND (reference sequence). V was pared by 5 bases and J by 4 bases, with 11 bases between. The whole variable domain, filled in from reference TRBV19 and TRBJ1-1, reads DGGITQSPKYLFRKEGQNVTLSCEQNLNHDAMYWYRQDPGQGLRLIYYSQIVNDFQKGDIAEGYSVSREKKESFPLTVTSAQKNPTAFYLCASSRGVGTEAFFGQGTRLTVV.

This clone appeared once. This chain joins TRBV28 and TRBJ1-4, with a possible D match to TRBD1 (6 bases). Trimming removed 0 bases at V and 8 bases at J, with 13 bases between. The CDR3 runs 15 residues. Germline V gene sequence: CDR1 MDHEN, CDR2 SYDVKM. The CDR3 region is CASSLWAGVEEKLFF. The CDR3 coding sequence is TGTGCCAGCAGTTTATGGGCAGGGGTGGAGGAAAAACTGTTTTTT.

This clone was found once. Possible read error: a much larger clone is one base away. This rearrangement joins TRBV6-6 to TRBJ2-3; the D is unclear. The germline V gene has CDR1 MNHNY and CDR2 SVGAGI (reference sequence). V shed 5 bases and J shed 0 bases, with 6 bases lying between them. CDR3 length: 13 amino acids. CDR3: CASSTGSTDTQYF. The CDR3 bases are TGTGCCAGCAGTACCGGGAGCACAGATACGCAGTATTTT.

The chain joins TRBV7-9 to TRBJ1-3, with 7 bases fitting TRBD1. From germline, CDR1 is SEHNR and CDR2 FQNEAQ (reference sequence). There are 14 residues in the CDR3. J gave up 4 bases and V 5 bases, and 5 bases lay outside the gene matches. The DNA of the CDR3 is TGTGCCAGCAGCCCCACAGGGGAAGGAAACACCATATATTTT. Translating it yields CASSPTGEGNTIYF.

This clone was picked up one time. The chain recombines TRBV7-3 with TRBJ2-7; 11 bases fit TRBD2. This CDR3 is 15 amino acids long. V shed 5 bases, J shed 5 bases, and the junction held 8 bases outside the gene matches. The germline gives CDR1 SGHTA, CDR2 FQGTGA. CDR3 nucleotides: TGTGCCAGCAGCGATACTAGCGGGAGTAGCGACGAGCAGTACTTC. Its translation: CASSDTSGSSDEQYF.

The rearrangement links TRBV29-1 to TRBJ2-3; D is possibly TRBD2 (5 bases). Germline CDR1 and CDR2: SQVTM and ANQGSEA. The CDR3 consists of 14 residues. Trimming removed 7 bases at V and 4 bases at J, with 18 bases between. CDR3 DNA: TGCAGCGCACCACTAGGATCGGGGTCAGATACGCAGTATTTT. Protein sequence: CSAPLGSGSDTQYF.

The V call is TRBV5-1, the J call TRBJ2-7, with 8 bases lining up with TRBD1. Germline CDR1 SGHRS, CDR2 YFSETQ. CDR3 size: 12 residues. V dropped 3 bases and J dropped 6; count of bases not matched to a gene: 2. The CDR3 is CASSSDRGEQYF. In nucleotides, the CDR3 is TGCGCCAGCAGCTCCGACAGGGGCGAGCAGTACTTC.

Worth noting for this clone: Other DNA sequences within the sample encode an identical CDR3. V usage is TRBV27 and J usage is TRBJ2-7, with D unresolved. CDR1 is MNHEY, CDR2 SMNVEV, per germline (reference sequence). The CDR3 is made up of 13 amino acids. The V end was cut by 2 bases, the J end by 3 bases, with 8 bases between. The CDR3 nucleotides read TGTGCCAGCAGTTTAGGTAATAGCTACGAGCAGTACTTC. As protein: CASSLGNSYEQYF.

The chain recombines TRBV5-4 with TRBJ2-5, with D unclear. V was clipped by 2 bases and J by 4 bases, with 9 bases between them. Germline CDR1 SGHNT, CDR2 YYREEE (reference sequence). This CDR3 contains 13 residues. CDR3 region: CASSLLSGETQYF. The CDR3 nucleotides are TGTGCCAGCAGCTTACTTTCTGGAGAGACCCAGTACTTC.

V and J are TRBV19 and TRBJ1-1, with D possibly matching TRBD1 (6 bases). CDR1 is LNHDA and CDR2 is SQIVND in the germline V gene (reference sequence). The germline V and J ends were trimmed by 2 bases and 8 bases, with 12 bases remaining between them. This CDR3 is 13 amino acids long. CDR3 nucleotide sequence: TGTGCCAGTAGTATATGGCAGGGGAAAGAAGCTTTCTTT. Translating it yields CASSIWQGKEAFF.

This clone was counted once. This chain connects TRBV5-1 to TRBJ2-1, with TRBD2 matching over 10 bases. Trimming at V came to 7 bases and at J to 6 bases, leaving 16 bases not matched to a gene. The germline gives CDR1 SGHRS, CDR2 YFSETQ. The CDR3 spans 17 residues. The CDR3: CASLGSSGGSFPNEQFF. CDR3 bases: TGCGCCAGCCTGGGGAGTAGCGGGGGGTCCTTCCCCAATGAGCAGTTCTTC.

The rearrangement links TRBV27 to TRBJ1-5; TRBD1 is a possible D gene (5 bases). In germline, CDR1 is MNHEY, CDR2 SMNVEV (reference sequence). This CDR3 comprises 14 residues. Between the trimmed V and J ends, which lost 5 bases and 9 bases, there was a span of 17 bases. The CDR3 sequence: CASSPQGPIRPQHF. The DNA for the CDR3 is TGTGCCAGCAGTCCCCAGGGCCCTATACGGCCCCAGCATTTT.